What follows are 8 T cell receptor beta chains derived from one specimen sequenced in a study of T-cell memory formation after mild COVID-19. One entry per CDR3 protein, called by TCRdb with MiXCR from the 5' RACE reads. There are 190,000 or so distinct CDR3 sequences in the sample; about a fifth occur only once, and more than 20% lies in the top ten. The sample taken for sequencing was PBMCs or a T cell subset sorted from them (not recorded which). These receptors were collected from an adult woman who had mild COVID-19 (a few samples of this study predate the infection). Cell type and time point are not known.

The chain combines TRBV9 with TRBJ1-1; D is possibly TRBD1 (6 bases). V was cut by 3 bases and J by 7 bases, with 19 bases left in between. The germline V gene has CDR1 SGDLS and CDR2 YYNGEE. This CDR3 region has 15 residues. The CDR3 protein is CASSGGTTGQLEAFF. The CDR3 nucleotides read TGTGCCAGCAGCGGCGGTACGACGGGACAACTTGAAGCTTTCTTT.

V gene TRBV18 combines with J gene TRBJ2-7; 9 bases align to TRBD2. This CDR3 has 17 amino acids. V was clipped by 3 bases and J by 2 bases; unmatched bases: 11. The germline V gene encodes CDR1 KGHSH and CDR2 LQKENI. The CDR3 loop reads CASSPGTASGVTYEQYF. The CDR3 nucleotides are TGTGCCAGCTCACCCGGCACAGCTAGCGGGGTCACCTACGAGCAGTACTTC.

In its sample, this clonotype was seen a few times. The chain has TRBV27 and TRBJ2-6; D is possibly TRBD1 (6 bases). The CDR3 runs 17 residues. The ends were cut back, 5 bases at V and 0 bases at J, with 14 bases in the middle. CDR1 and CDR2 from the germline V gene are MNHEY and SMNVEV (reference sequence). CDR3 loop: CASSTGQPVSGANVLTF. The CDR3 DNA sequence: TGTGCCAGCAGTACAGGACAGCCGGTCTCTGGGGCCAACGTCCTGACTTTC.

V usage is TRBV6-1 and J usage is TRBJ1-1; TRBD1 matches at 8 bases. This CDR3 is built from 16 residues. V lost 3 bases and J lost 8; bases outside the gene matches: 14. Per germline, CDR1 MNHNS and CDR2 SASEGT. CDR3 sequence (DNA): TGTGCCAGCAGTGACTGGCCAGGGGGCCTAAACTTCGAAGCTTTCTTT. It translates to CASSDWPGGLNFEAFF.

The J gene is TRBJ1-1, the V gene TRBV15; no clear D. CDR3 length: 14 residues. V was cut by 0 bases and J by 11 bases, with 16 bases left in between. The V gene's germline CDR1 is LNHNV and CDR2 YYDKDF (reference sequence). The CDR3 nucleotides read TGTGCCACCAGCAGAGACCCCCTAGCGCCCGGGGCTTTCTTT. Encoded protein: CATSRDPLAPGAFF. Supplemented by reference TRBV15 and TRBJ1-1, the full variable domain reads DAMVIQNPRYQVTQFGKPVTLSCSQTLNHNVMYWYQQKSSQAPKLLFHYYDKDFNNEADTPDNFQSRRPNTSFCFLDIRSPGLGDTAMYLCATSRDPLAPGAFFGQGTRLTVV.

The chain recombines TRBV7-8 with TRBJ1-1; D is undetermined. The germline V gene encodes CDR1 SGHVS and CDR2 FQNEAQ. This CDR3 has 16 amino acids. Trimming removed 3 bases at V and 1 base at J, with 15 bases between. CDR3 DNA: TGTGCCAGCAGCTTCCCCAGCGGGCAGTCGAACACTGAAGCTTTCTTT. Its translation: CASSFPSGQSNTEAFF.

This clonotype was counted between two and nine times. The chain employs TRBV7-6 and TRBJ2-1; D call uncertain. This CDR3 is 12 amino acids long. Trimming cost V 4 bases and J 6 bases, with 7 bases left between them. Looked up from germline, CDR1 is SGHVS and CDR2 is FNYEAQ. The CDR3 region has the DNA TGTGCCAGCAGCTGGGGTGTCAATGAGCAGTTCTTC. Its protein is CASSWGVNEQFF. Full variable domain (missing parts from reference TRBV7-6 and TRBJ2-1): GAGVSQSPRYKVTKRGQDVALRCDPISGHVSLYWYRQALGQGPEFLTYFNYEAQQDKSGLPNDRFSAERPEGSISTLTIQRTEQRDSAMYRCASSWGVNEQFFGPGTRLTVL.

The V call is TRBV29-1, the J call TRBJ1-1, with a weak D call TRBD1 (6 bases). The germline V and J ends were trimmed by 0 bases and 4 bases, with 12 bases remaining between them. The CDR3 has 14 amino acids. The germline V gene has CDR1 SQVTM and CDR2 ANQGSEA. This CDR3 reads CSVEDGRGGTEAFF. As DNA, the CDR3 is TGCAGCGTTGAAGATGGGAGGGGGGGCACTGAAGCTTTCTTT. The variable domain in full, completed from reference TRBV29-1 and TRBJ1-1, reads SAVISQKPSRDICQRGTSLTIQCQVDSQVTMMFWYRQQPGQSLTLIATANQGSEATYESGFVIDKFPISRPNLTFSTLTVSNMSPEDSSIYLCSVEDGRGGTEAFFGQGTRLTVV.